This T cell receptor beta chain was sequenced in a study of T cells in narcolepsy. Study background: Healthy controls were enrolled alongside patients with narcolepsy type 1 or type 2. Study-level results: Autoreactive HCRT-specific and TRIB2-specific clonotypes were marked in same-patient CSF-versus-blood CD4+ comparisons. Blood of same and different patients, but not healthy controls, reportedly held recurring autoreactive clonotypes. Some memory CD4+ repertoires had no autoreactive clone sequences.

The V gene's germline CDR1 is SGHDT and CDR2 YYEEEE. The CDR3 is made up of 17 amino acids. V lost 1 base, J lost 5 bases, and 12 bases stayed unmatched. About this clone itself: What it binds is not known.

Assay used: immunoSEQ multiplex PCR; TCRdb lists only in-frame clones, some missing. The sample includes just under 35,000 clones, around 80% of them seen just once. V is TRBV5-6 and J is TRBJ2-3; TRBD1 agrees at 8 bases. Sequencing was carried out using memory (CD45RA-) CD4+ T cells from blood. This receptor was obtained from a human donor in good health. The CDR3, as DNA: TGTGCCAGCAGCTTGATAGGGCCGACAGGGGTATTAGATACGCAGTATTTT. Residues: CASSLIGPTGVLDTQYF.